The 2 T cell receptor beta chains given below trace back to one sample, sequenced in a study of T cell repertoires in cytomegalovirus infection. MiXCR, run by TCRdb on the reads, gives a single entry per CDR3 protein. The table lists some 180,000 distinct CDR3 sequences, about a tenth of them singletons. The specimen sequenced was PBMCs. These receptors were collected from a human donor in good health (CMV status not recorded). Some clones in this sample may be carry-over from other donors' samples.

This clonotype was detected ten times or more. The chain recombines TRBV6-2 or TRBV6-3 with TRBJ1-2; D is possibly TRBD1 (5 bases). The ends were cut back, 2 bases at V and 4 bases at J, with 14 bases in the middle. The germline V gene has CDR1 MNHEY and CDR2 SVGEGT. The CDR3 is 15 amino acids. The CDR3, as DNA: TGTGCCAGCAGTTACGGAGGGGACGGCGCCTATGGCTACACCTTC. Encoded protein: CASSYGGDGAYGYTF.

The table lists this clonotype with many counts. The chain uses TRBV7-3 and TRBJ2-1; 7 bases align to TRBD2. Germline V gene data show CDR1 as SGHTA and CDR2 as FQGTGA. CDR3 length equals 14 residues. With 5 bases clipped from V and 9 bases from J, the junction kept 10 bases outside the gene matches. CDR3 in amino acids: CASSLRLAEGEQFF. The DNA of the CDR3 is TGTGCCAGCAGCCTCCGACTAGCTGAGGGTGAGCAGTTCTTC.